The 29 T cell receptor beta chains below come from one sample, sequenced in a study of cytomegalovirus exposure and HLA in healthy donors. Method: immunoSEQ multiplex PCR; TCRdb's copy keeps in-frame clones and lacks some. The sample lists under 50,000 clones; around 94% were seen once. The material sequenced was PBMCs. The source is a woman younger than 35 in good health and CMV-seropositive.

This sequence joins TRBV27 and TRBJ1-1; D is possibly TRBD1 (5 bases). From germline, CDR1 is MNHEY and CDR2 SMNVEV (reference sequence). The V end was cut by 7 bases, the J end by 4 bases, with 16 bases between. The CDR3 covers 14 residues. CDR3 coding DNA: TGTGCCAGCAACTTCCGGGGGGGAGGCACTGAAGCTTTCTTT. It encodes CASNFRGGGTEAFF.

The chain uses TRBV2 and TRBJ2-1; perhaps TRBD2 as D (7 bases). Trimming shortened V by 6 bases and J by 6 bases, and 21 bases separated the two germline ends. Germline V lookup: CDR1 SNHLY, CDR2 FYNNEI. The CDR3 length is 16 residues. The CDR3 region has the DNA TGTGCCAGCAGAGTGGGGGGGGGCCGGAGCGGCAATGAGCAGTTCTTC. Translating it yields CASRVGGGRSGNEQFF.

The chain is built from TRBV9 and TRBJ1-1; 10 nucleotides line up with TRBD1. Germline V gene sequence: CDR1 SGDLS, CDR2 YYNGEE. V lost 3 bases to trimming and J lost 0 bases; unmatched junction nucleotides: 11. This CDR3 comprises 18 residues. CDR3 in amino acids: CASSASIGQGVMNTEAFF. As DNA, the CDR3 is TGTGCCAGCAGCGCCTCAATCGGACAGGGGGTCATGAACACTGAAGCTTTCTTT. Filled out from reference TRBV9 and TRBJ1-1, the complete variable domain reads DSGVTQTPKHLITATGQRVTLRCSPRSGDLSVYWYQQSLDQGLQFLIQYYNGEERAKGNILERFSAQQFPDLHSELNLSSLELGDSALYFCASSASIGQGVMNTEAFFGQGTRLTVV.

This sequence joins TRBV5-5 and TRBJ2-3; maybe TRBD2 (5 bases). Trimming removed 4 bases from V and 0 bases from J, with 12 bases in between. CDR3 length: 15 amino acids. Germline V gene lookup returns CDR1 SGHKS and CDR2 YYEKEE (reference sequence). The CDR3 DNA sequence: TGTGCCAGCAGCGAAGGGAGAATAAGCACAGATACGCAGTATTTT. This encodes CASSEGRISTDTQYF.

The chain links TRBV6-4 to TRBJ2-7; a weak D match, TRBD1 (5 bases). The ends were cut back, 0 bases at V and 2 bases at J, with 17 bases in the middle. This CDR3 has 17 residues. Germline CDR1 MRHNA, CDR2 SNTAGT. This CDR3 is CASSDSVPRKGPYEQYF. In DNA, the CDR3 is TGTGCCAGCAGTGACTCGGTCCCGCGGAAGGGGCCCTACGAGCAGTACTTC.

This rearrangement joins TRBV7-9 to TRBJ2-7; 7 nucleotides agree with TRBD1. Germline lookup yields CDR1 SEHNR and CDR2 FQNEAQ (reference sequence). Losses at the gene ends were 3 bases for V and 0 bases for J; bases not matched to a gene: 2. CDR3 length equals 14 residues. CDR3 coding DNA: TGTGCCAGCAGCTTTTGGGACAGCTCCTACGAGCAGTACTTC. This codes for CASSFWDSSYEQYF.

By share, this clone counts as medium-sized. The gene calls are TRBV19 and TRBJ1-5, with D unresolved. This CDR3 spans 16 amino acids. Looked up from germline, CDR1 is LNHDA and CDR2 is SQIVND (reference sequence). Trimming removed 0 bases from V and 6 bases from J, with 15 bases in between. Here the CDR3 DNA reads TGTGCCAGTAGTATAGATTTTTCGGGAAGTGGTCAGCCCCAGCATTTT. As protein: CASSIDFSGSGQPQHF. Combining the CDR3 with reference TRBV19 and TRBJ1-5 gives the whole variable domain DGGITQSPKYLFRKEGQNVTLSCEQNLNHDAMYWYRQDPGQGLRLIYYSQIVNDFQKGDIAEGYSVSREKKESFPLTVTSAQKNPTAFYLCASSIDFSGSGQPQHFGDGTRLSIL.

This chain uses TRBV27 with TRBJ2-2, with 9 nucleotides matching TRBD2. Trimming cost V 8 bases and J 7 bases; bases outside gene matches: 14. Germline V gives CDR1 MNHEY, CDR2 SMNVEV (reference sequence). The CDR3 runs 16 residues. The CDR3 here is CASFVAGGPSVGELFF. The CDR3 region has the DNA TGTGCCAGCTTCGTGGCGGGAGGGCCTTCGGTCGGGGAGCTGTTTTTT.

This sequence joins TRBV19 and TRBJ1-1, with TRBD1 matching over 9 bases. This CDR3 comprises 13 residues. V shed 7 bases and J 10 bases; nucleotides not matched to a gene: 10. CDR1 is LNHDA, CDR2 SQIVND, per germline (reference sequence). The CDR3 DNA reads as TGTGCCAGTAACCCATCCGGGACAGGGCTAGCTTTCTTT. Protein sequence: CASNPSGTGLAFF.

The CDR3, as DNA: TGTGCCTGGAGTGTTCGGGGAAACTACGAGCAGTACTTC. Translated, it gives CAWSVRGNYEQYF. This rearrangement joins TRBV30 to TRBJ2-7; maybe TRBD2 (5 bases). V shed 0 bases and J shed 3 bases, with 9 bases lying between them. CDR1 GTSNPN and CDR2 SVGIG come from the germline V gene (reference sequence). There are 13 residues in the CDR3.

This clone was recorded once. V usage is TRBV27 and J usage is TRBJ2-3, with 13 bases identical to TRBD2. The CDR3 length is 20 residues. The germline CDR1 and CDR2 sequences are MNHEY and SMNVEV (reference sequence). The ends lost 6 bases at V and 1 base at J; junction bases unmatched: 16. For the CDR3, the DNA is TGTGCCAGCAGAAGACTAGCGGGAGGAATGGTAGTCCGGGGCACAGATACGCAGTATTTT. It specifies CASRRLAGGMVVRGTDTQYF.

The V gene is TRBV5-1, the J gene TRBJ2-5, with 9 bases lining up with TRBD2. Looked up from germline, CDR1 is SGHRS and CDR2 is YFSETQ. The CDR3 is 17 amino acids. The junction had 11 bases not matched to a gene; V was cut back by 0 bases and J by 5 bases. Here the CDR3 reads CASSLAGWREGDETQYF. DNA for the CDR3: TGCGCCAGCAGCTTGGCGGGTTGGCGGGAGGGAGATGAGACCCAGTACTTC. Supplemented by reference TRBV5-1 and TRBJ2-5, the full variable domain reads KAGVTQTPRYLIKTRGQQVTLSCSPISGHRSVSWYQQTPGQGLQFLFEYFSETQRNKGNFPGRFSGRQFSNSRSEMNVSTLELGDSALYLCASSLAGWREGDETQYFGPGTRLLVL.

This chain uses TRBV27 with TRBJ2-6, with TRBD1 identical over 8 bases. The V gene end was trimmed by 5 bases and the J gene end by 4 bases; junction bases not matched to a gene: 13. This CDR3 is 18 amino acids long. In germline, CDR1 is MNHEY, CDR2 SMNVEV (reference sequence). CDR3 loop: CASSLRTGPSGGANVLTF. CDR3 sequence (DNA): TGTGCCAGCAGTCTCCGGACAGGGCCCTCGGGGGGGGCCAACGTCCTGACTTTC.

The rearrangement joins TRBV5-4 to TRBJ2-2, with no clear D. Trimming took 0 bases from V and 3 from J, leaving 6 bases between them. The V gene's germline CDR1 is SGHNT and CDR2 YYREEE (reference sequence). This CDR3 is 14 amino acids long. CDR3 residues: CASSLEQYTGELFF. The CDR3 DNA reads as TGTGCCAGCAGCTTGGAACAGTACACCGGGGAGCTGTTTTTT.

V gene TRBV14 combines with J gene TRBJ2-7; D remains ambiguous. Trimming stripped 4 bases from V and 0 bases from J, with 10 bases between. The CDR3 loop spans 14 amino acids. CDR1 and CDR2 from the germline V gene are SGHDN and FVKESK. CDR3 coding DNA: TGTGCCAGCAGCCCCGGCCGCGGCTCCTACGAGCAGTACTTC. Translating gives CASSPGRGSYEQYF.

In DNA, the CDR3 is TGTGCCAGCAGCCTGGAGGAAGGGAAGGAAGGCACTGAAGCTTTCTTT. Amino acid sequence: CASSLEEGKEGTEAFF. The V and J genes are TRBV7-9 and TRBJ1-1; unclear D gene. The CDR3 contains 16 residues. Trimming stripped 5 bases from V and 4 bases from J, with 20 bases between. Germline V gene data show CDR1 as SEHNR and CDR2 as FQNEAQ (reference sequence).

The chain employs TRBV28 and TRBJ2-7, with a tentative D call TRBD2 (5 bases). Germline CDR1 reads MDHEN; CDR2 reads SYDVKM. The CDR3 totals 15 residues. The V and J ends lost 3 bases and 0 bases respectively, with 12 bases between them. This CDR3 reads CASSLRTRASYEQYF. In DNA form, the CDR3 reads TGTGCCAGCAGTTTGCGGACGAGGGCCTCCTACGAGCAGTACTTC.

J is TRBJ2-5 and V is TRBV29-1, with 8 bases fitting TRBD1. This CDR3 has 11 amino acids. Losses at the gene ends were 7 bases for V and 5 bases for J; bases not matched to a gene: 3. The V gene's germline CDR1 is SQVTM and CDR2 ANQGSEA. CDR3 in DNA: TGCAGCGGAGACAGGGGTGAGACCCAGTACTTC. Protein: CSGDRGETQYF.

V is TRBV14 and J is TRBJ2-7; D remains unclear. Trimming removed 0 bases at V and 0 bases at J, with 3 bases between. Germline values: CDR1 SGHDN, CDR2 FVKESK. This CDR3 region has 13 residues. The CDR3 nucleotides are TGTGCCAGCAGCCAAGAGAGCTCCTACGAGCAGTACTTC. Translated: CASSQESSYEQYF.

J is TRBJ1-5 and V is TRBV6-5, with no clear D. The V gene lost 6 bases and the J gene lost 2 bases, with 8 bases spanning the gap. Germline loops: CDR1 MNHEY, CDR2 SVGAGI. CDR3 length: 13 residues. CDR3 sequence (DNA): TGTGCCAGCAGCTCCTCCCGCAATCAGCCCCAGCATTTT. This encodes CASSSSRNQPQHF.

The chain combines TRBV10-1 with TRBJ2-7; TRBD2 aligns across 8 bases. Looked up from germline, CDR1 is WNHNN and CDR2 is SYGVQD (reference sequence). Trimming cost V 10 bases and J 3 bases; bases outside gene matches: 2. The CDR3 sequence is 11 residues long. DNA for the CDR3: TGCGCCAACGGGACTAGCTACGAGCAGTACTTC. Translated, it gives CANGTSYEQYF.

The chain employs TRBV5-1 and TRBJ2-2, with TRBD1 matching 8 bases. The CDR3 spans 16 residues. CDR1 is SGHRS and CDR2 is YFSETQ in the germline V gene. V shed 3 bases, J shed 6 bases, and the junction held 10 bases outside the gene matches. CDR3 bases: TGCGCCAGCAGCTATGGACAGGGTGGGATATCCGGGGAGCTGTTTTTT. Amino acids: CASSYGQGGISGELFF.

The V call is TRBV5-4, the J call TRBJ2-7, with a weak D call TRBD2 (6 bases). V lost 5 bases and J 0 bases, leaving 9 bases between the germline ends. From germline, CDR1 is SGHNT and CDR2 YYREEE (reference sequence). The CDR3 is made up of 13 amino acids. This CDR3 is CASSLASSYEQYF. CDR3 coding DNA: TGTGCCAGCAGTCTAGCGTCCTCCTACGAGCAGTACTTC.

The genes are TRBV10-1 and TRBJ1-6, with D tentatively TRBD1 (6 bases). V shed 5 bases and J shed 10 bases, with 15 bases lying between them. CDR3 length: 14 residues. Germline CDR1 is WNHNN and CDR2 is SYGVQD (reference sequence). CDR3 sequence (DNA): TGCGCCAGCAGTTCACAGGGATTTCGGTCACCCCTCCACTTT. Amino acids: CASSSQGFRSPLHF.

The CDR3 sequence: CSATQGRNTEAFF. The CDR3 coding sequence is TGCAGCGCCACACAGGGGAGGAACACTGAAGCTTTCTTT. The chain combines TRBV29-1 with TRBJ1-1; TRBD1 aligns across 7 bases. From germline, CDR1 is SQVTM and CDR2 ANQGSEA. This CDR3 is 13 amino acids long. V lost 7 bases and J lost 1; bases outside the gene matches: 6.

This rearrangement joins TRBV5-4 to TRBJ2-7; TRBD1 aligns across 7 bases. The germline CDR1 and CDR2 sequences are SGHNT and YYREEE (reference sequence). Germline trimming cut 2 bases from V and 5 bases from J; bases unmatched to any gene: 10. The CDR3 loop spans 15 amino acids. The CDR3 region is CASSLQGPQGHEQYF. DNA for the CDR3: TGTGCCAGCAGCTTACAGGGGCCCCAGGGGCACGAGCAGTACTTC.

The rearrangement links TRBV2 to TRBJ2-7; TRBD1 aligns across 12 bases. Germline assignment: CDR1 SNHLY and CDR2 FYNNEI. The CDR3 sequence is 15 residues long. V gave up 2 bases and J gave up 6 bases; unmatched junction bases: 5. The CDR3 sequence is CASSEHPGQGAEQYF. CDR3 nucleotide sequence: TGTGCCAGCAGTGAACACCCGGGACAGGGGGCCGAGCAGTACTTC.

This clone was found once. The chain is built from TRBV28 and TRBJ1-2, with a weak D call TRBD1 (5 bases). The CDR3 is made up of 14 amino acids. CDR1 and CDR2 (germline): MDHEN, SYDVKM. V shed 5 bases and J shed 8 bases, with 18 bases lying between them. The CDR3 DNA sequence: TGTGCCAGCAGTCCCCGGTGGAAGGGGAACGGCTACACCTTC. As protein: CASSPRWKGNGYTF.

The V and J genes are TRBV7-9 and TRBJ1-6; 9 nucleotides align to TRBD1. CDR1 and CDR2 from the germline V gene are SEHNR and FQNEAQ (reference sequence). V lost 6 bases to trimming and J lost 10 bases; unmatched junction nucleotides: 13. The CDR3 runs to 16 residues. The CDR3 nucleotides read TGTGCCAGCAGTTCCGGGACAGGGCCTTCTCGGTCACCCCTCCACTTT. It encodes CASSSGTGPSRSPLHF.